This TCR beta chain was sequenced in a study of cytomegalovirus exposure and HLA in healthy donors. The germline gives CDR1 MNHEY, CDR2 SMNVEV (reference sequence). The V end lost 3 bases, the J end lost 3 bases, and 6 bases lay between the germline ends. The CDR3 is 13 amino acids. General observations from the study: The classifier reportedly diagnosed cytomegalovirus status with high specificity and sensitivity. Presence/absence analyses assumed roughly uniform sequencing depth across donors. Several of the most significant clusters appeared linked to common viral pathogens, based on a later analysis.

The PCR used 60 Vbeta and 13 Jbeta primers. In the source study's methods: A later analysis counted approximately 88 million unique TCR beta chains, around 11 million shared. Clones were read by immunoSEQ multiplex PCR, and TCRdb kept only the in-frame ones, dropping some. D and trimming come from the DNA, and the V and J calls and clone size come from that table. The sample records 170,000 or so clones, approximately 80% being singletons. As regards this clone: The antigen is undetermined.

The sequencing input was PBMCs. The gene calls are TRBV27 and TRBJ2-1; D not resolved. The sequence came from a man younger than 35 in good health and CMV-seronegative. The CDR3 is CASSLTGYNEQFF. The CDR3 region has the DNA TGTGCCAGCAGTTTGACGGGCTACAATGAGCAGTTCTTC.